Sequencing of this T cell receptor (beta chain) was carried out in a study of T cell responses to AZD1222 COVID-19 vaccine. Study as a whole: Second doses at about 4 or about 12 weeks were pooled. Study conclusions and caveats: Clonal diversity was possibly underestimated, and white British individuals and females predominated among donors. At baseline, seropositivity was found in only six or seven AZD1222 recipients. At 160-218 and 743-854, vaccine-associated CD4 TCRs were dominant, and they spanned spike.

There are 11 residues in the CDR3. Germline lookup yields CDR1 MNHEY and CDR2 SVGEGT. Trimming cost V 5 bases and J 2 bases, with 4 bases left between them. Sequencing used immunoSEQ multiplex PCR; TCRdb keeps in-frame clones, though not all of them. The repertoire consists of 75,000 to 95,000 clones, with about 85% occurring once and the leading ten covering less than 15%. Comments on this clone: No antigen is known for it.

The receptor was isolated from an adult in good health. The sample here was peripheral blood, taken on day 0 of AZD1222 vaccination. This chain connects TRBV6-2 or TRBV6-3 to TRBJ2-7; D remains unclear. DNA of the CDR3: TGTGCCAGCAGTCGAACCTACGAGCAGTACTTC. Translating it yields CASSRTYEQYF.